The rows below give T cell receptor beta chains drawn from one sample of a study of shared clonotypes between healthy human individuals. TCRdb keeps only in-frame clones here, not all; method: immunoSEQ multiplex PCR. Among about 2 million clones, roughly 94% were seen once, and the ten largest hold 0.13%. Sequenced sample: naive CD4+ T cells sorted from blood. These receptors were obtained from a young man in good health. The CDR3 runs from the conserved cysteine through the conserved F or W. Fields, in order: V gene, D gene, J gene, clone size, CDR3 protein, CDR3 DNA. A D gene is named only where the DNA matches it firmly. For some rows the clone size is stated as once, few or many, or as a class when expanded; others skip it.

>TRBV15|.|TRBJ2-7|once
CATSRDVTKVVNEQYF
TGTGCCACCAGCAGAGATGTCACCAAGGTCGTTAACGAGCAGTACTTC
>TRBV11-3|TRBD2|TRBJ2-3|.
CASSRRTSGATSTDTQYF
TGTGCCAGCAGCCGGCGGACTAGCGGGGCTACTAGCACAGATACGCAGTATTTT
>TRBV2|TRBD2|TRBJ2-2|.
CASSGLANTGELFF
TGTGCCAGCAGCGGACTAGCAAACACCGGGGAGCTGTTTTTT
>TRBV28|.|TRBJ2-3|many
CASSTDTQYF
TGTGCCAGCAGTACAGATACGCAGTATTTT
>TRBV7-2|.|TRBJ2-5|.
CASSLLLLGAGKTQYF
TGTGCCAGCAGCTTATTGCTTTTGGGGGCCGGTAAGACCCAGTACTTC
>TRBV14|TRBD2|TRBJ2-1|.
CASSQLAGGSYNEQFF
TGTGCCAGCAGCCAACTAGCGGGAGGCTCCTACAATGAGCAGTTCTTC
>TRBV9|TRBD1|TRBJ2-3|.
CASKTGSGDTQYF
TGTGCCAGCAAGACAGGGTCAGGAGATACGCAGTATTTT
>TRBV5-1|TRBD1|TRBJ2-1|.
CASSSGQGRVNEQFF
TGCGCCAGCAGCTCGGGACAGGGACGGGTCAATGAGCAGTTCTTC
>TRBV2|.|TRBJ2-2|.
CASSDWNTGELFF
TGTGCCAGCAGTGATTGGAACACCGGGGAGCTGTTTTTT
>TRBV6-5|.|TRBJ2-7|.
CASSSSAPYEQYF
TGTGCCAGCAGTTCCTCGGCGCCCTACGAGCAGTACTTC
>TRBV6-5|.|TRBJ2-2|.
CASRPDGTGELFF
TGTGCCAGCAGGCCAGACGGGACCGGGGAGCTGTTTTTT
>TRBV18|TRBD2|TRBJ2-5|.
CASSPSAGGGKETQYF
TGTGCCAGCTCACCCTCAGCGGGAGGAGGGAAAGAGACCCAGTACTTC
>TRBV9|TRBD1|TRBJ2-7|.
CASSLGPGTDLVYEQYF
TGTGCCAGCAGCCTTGGGCCCGGGACAGACTTAGTCTACGAGCAGTACTTC
>TRBV5-8|.|TRBJ2-6|once
CASSLRISGANVLTF
TGTGCCAGCAGCTTGCGAATCTCTGGGGCCAACGTCCTGACTTTC
>TRBV7-7|.|TRBJ1-1|.
CASSYRLNTEAFF
TGTGCTAGCAGCTACAGGTTGAACACTGAAGCTTTCTTT
>TRBV9|TRBD2|TRBJ2-2|once
CASSVGRESTGELFF
TGTGCCAGCAGCGTAGGGCGGGAGAGCACCGGGGAGCTGTTTTTT
>TRBV6-6|.|TRBJ1-2|.
CASSWRGDTPFGYTF
TGTGCCAGCAGTTGGAGGGGCGACACCCCTTTCGGCTACACCTTC
>TRBV18|TRBD2|TRBJ2-1|.
CASCGTSGASEQFF
TGTGCCAGCTGTGGGACTAGCGGGGCGAGTGAGCAGTTCTTC
>TRBV6-5|TRBD1|TRBJ1-1|once
CASSYSGARGVTEAFF
TGTGCCAGCAGTTACTCTGGTGCCAGGGGGGTAACTGAAGCTTTCTTT
>TRBV11-2|.|TRBJ1-6|once
CASSLTGGRYNSPLHF
TGTGCCAGCAGCTTAACGGGGGGCCGGTATAATTCACCCCTCCACTTT
>TRBV2|TRBD1|TRBJ1-4|.
CASSGPSHGTGRNEKLFF
TGTGCCAGCAGTGGGCCTTCCCACGGGACAGGACGGAATGAAAAACTGTTTTTT
>TRBV19|.|TRBJ1-1|.
CASSIRMNTEAFF
TGTGCCAGTAGTATCAGGATGAACACTGAAGCTTTCTTT
>TRBV7-7|TRBD1|TRBJ2-2|once
CASSLDRAGELFF
TGTGCTAGCAGCCTCGACAGGGCCGGGGAGCTGTTTTTT
>TRBV18|.|TRBJ2-3|.
CASSPPVRTDTQYF
TGTGCCAGCTCACCGCCGGTACGCACAGATACGCAGTATTTT
>TRBV6-1|TRBD1|TRBJ2-2|.
CASRRTGGTGELFF
TGTGCCAGCAGGAGGACAGGGGGAACCGGGGAGCTGTTTTTT
>TRBV6-5|.|TRBJ1-1|.
CASSQQRMNTEAFF
TGTGCCAGCAGCCAACAGCGCATGAACACTGAAGCTTTCTTT
>TRBV7-2|.|TRBJ1-1|.
CASSLPGEAFF
TGTGCCAGCAGCTTACCGGGTGAAGCTTTCTTT
>TRBV27|TRBD1|TRBJ1-2|.
CASSSGTGNRYGYTF
TGTGCCAGCAGTTCCGGGACAGGGAACCGCTATGGCTACACCTTC
>TRBV5-1|TRBD2|TRBJ2-3|.
CASSQGLAGIDTQYF
TGCGCCAGCAGCCAGGGACTAGCGGGGATAGATACGCAGTATTTT
>TRBV7-9|TRBD1|TRBJ1-1|.
CASSTTGPEAFF
TGTGCCAGCAGCACGACAGGGCCTGAAGCTTTCTTT
>TRBV27|TRBD1|TRBJ1-2|.
CASSFRLGQTNYGYTF
TGTGCCAGCAGTTTCCGATTGGGACAGACTAACTATGGCTACACCTTC
>TRBV5-1|TRBD1|TRBJ1-6|.
CASSTGTAEGSPLHF
TGCGCCAGCAGCACCGGGACAGCCGAGGGATCACCCCTCCACTTT
>TRBV19|.|TRBJ1-4|.
CASSTSWSPSTNEKLFF
TGTGCCAGTAGTACCAGCTGGTCCCCCTCAACTAATGAAAAACTGTTTTTT
>TRBV7-2|TRBD2|TRBJ2-5|.
CASSLASMGTSDQETQYF
TGTGCCAGCAGCTTAGCATCGATGGGGACTAGCGACCAAGAGACCCAGTACTTC
>TRBV27|.|TRBJ2-2|.
CASSSSTGELFF
TGTGCCAGCAGTTCCTCCACCGGGGAGCTGTTTTTT
>TRBV5-1|TRBD2|TRBJ2-5|.
CASSPGLAETQYF
TGCGCCAGCAGCCCGGGACTAGCGGAGACCCAGTACTTC
>TRBV5-1|.|TRBJ1-6|.
CASTPRQFNNSPLHF
TGCGCCAGCACGCCCCGACAGTTCAATAATTCACCCCTCCACTTT
>TRBV28|TRBD1|TRBJ1-6|.
CASRGSRGENSPLHF
TGTGCCAGCAGAGGCTCCAGGGGGGAGAATTCACCCCTCCACTTT
>TRBV18|.|TRBJ1-1|once
CASSSNGQNTEAFF
TGTGCCAGCTCATCGAACGGACAGAACACTGAAGCTTTCTTT
>TRBV7-2|.|TRBJ1-2|.
CASTHPVNYGYTF
TGTGCCAGCACCCACCCAGTTAACTATGGCTACACCTTC
>TRBV6-1|TRBD1|TRBJ1-5|.
CASSERDRVAQPQHF
TGTGCCAGCAGTGAAAGGGACAGGGTGGCTCAGCCCCAGCATTTT
>TRBV7-9|TRBD2|TRBJ2-5|.
CASSLGSLAGAGETQYF
TGTGCCAGCAGCTTAGGAAGTCTAGCGGGGGCTGGGGAGACCCAGTACTTC
>TRBV18|.|TRBJ1-4|.
CASSPRERDKLFF
TGTGCCAGCTCACCACGGGAACGGGACAAACTGTTTTTT
>TRBV27|.|TRBJ1-2|.
CASSSPDRGNYGYTF
TGTGCCAGCAGTTCCCCTGATCGGGGGAACTATGGCTACACCTTC
>TRBV28|TRBD1|TRBJ1-2|.
CASSPGQVYGYTF
TGTGCCAGCAGCCCCGGACAGGTCTATGGCTACACCTTC
>TRBV27|TRBD1|TRBJ1-2|.
CASRGQIHYGYTF
TGTGCCAGCAGGGGACAGATCCACTATGGCTACACCTTC
>TRBV6-5|.|TRBJ1-1|.
CASRNRVNTEAFF
TGTGCCAGCAGAAACAGGGTTAACACTGAAGCTTTCTTT
>TRBV18|.|TRBJ2-7|.
CASSPISTAYEQYF
TGTGCCAGCTCACCAATAAGCACTGCCTACGAGCAGTACTTC
>TRBV7-2|.|TRBJ1-1|.
CASSAPVPVNTEAFF
TGTGCCAGCAGCGCACCGGTCCCGGTGAACACTGAAGCTTTCTTT